Many counts were recorded for the clone carrying this T cell receptor beta chain. This sample was included in a study of T-cell reconstitution after alpha-beta-depleted transplantation in children. TCRbeta library construction was performed incorporating unique molecular identifiers. TCRdb passed the PCR reads through MiXCR, listing each CDR3 protein once. The data show roughly 400,000 distinct CDR3 sequences, roughly 22% seen once. Trimming removed 2 bases at V and 6 bases at J, with 15 bases between. There are 15 residues in the CDR3. Germline V gene data show CDR1 as SGHTA and CDR2 as FQGNSA. The chain is built from TRBV7-2 and TRBJ2-3; tentative D call: TRBD2 (5 bases). This clonotype was obtained from a human donor who donated a stem cell graft to a child with acute myeloid leukemia. The sample here was PBMCs from the stem cell graft donor, taken from the stem cell graft. In nucleotides, the CDR3 is TGTGCCAGCAGCTTATTTGAGCGGTTCTCGGATACGCAGTATTTT. It specifies CASSLFERFSDTQYF.